This TCR beta chain was retrieved from a study of blood T cells in healthy people across ages. Germline V gives CDR1 DFQATT, CDR2 SNEGSKA (reference sequence). CDR3 size: 16 residues. Each sample gave at least 6 million isolated PBMCs. Together with a sample-barcoded 5' primer, a J-beta primer mix was included in a second PCR lasting roughly 6 to 12 cycles. Via MiXCR, TCRdb re-called the 5' RACE reads, giving one row per CDR3 protein. The repertoire holds about 720,000 distinct CDR3 sequences, with around 25% as singletons. These data were also filed under a second study, of T cells of mothers and their children.

Specimen: blood. This rearrangement joins TRBV20-1 to TRBJ2-5, with a possible D match to TRBD1 (6 bases). The end of the DNA aligns better with TRBJ2-7, so the J call may be wrong. This TCR was recovered from a boy aged 5 to 17 in good health. CDR3 loop: CSARDPVRGMSYEQYF. CDR3 sequence (DNA): TGCAGTGCTAGAGATCCCGTCAGGGGAATGTCCTACGAGCAGTACTTC.